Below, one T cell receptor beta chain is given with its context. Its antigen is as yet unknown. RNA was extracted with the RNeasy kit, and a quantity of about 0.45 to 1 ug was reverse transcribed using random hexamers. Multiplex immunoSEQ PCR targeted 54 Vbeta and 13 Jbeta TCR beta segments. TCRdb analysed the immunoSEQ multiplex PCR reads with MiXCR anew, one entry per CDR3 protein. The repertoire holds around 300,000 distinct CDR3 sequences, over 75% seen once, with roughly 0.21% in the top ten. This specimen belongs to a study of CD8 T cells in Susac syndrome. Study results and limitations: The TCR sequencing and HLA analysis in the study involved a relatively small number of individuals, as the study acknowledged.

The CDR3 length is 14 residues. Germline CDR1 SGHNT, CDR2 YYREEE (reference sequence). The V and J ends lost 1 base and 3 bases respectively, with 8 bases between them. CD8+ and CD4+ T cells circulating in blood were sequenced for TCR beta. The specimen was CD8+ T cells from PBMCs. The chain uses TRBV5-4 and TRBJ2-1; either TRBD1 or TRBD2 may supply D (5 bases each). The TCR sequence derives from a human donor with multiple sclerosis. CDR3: CASSLYGGYNEQFF. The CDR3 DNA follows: TGTGCCAGCAGCTTGTATGGGGGCTACAATGAGCAGTTCTTC.